The 28 T cell receptor beta chains listed next were all sequenced from one sample in a study of shared clonotypes between healthy human individuals. Repertoires were generated with immunoSEQ multiplex PCR, while TCRdb's copy carries only in-frame clones and drops some. The table lists nearly 1,000,000 clones, 76% of them singletons. The source material was memory CD4+ T cells sorted from blood. Described subset: CD45RA-negative fraction. Receptors originate from a man aged 18 to 30 in good health.

CDR3: CASSLYARRVERYTF. DNA for the CDR3: TGTGCCAGCAGTTTATACGCCAGGAGGGTTGAGCGCTACACCTTC. V usage is TRBV27 and J usage is TRBJ1-2; D not resolved. Looked up from germline, CDR1 is MNHEY and CDR2 is SMNVEV (reference sequence). The CDR3 runs to 15 residues. The germline V and J ends were trimmed by 1 base and 9 bases, with 18 bases remaining between them.

V gene TRBV5-5 combines with J gene TRBJ1-2, with D perhaps TRBD1 (5 bases). V gave up 2 bases and J gave up 2 bases, with 13 bases separating them. This CDR3 is built from 15 residues. CDR1 SGHKS and CDR2 YYEKEE come from the germline V gene (reference sequence). The CDR3 spells CASSFRQGWNYGYTF. CDR3 nucleotides: TGTGCCAGCAGCTTCAGGCAGGGCTGGAACTATGGCTACACCTTC.

As to this clone: Other DNA sequences in this specimen translate into the identical CDR3. The J gene is TRBJ1-1, the V gene TRBV10-3, with D possibly TRBD1 on 5 matching bases. Germline CDR1 ENHRY, CDR2 SYGVKD. Trimming removed 3 bases at V and 1 base at J, with 6 bases between. There are 13 residues in the CDR3. The CDR3 sequence is CAISEGQNTEAFF. The CDR3 DNA reads as TGTGCCATCAGTGAAGGACAGAACACTGAAGCTTTCTTT.

This chain connects TRBV11-3 to TRBJ2-3; D is possibly TRBD1 (5 bases). Trimming took off 5 bases at V and 4 bases at J, with 13 bases between the two ends. Germline V gene sequence: CDR1 SGHNT, CDR2 YENEEA. The CDR3 contains 14 residues. The CDR3 DNA sequence: TGTGCCAGCAGCAGGGGCGAGACCCCAGATACGCAGTATTTT. Protein product: CASSRGETPDTQYF.

In regard to this clone: Other nucleotide sequences from this sample produce the same CDR3. In nucleotides, the CDR3 is TGTGCCAGCAGTGAGTTGAACACCGGGGAGCTGTTTTTT. Residues: CASSELNTGELFF. The rearrangement joins TRBV6-1 to TRBJ2-2; no reliable D call. Germline CDR1 MNHNS, CDR2 SASEGT. V gave up 3 bases and J gave up 1 base, with 3 bases separating them. The CDR3 length is 13 residues.

This clone turned up a few times. Written as DNA, the CDR3 is TGTGCCATCAGTGGGAGGAGGACGGGCACTGAAGCTTTCTTT. Its translation is CAISGRRTGTEAFF. The chain has TRBV10-3 and TRBJ1-1; D ambiguous. This CDR3 region has 14 residues. Per the germline V gene, CDR1 is ENHRY and CDR2 is SYGVKD. Between the trimmed V and J ends, which lost 4 bases and 4 bases, there was a span of 13 bases.

The chain has TRBV25-1 and TRBJ1-2, with D maybe TRBD1 (6 bases). The V gene's germline CDR1 is MGHDK and CDR2 SYGVNS. The CDR3 extends over 16 amino acids. V was cut by 1 base and J by 5 bases, with 17 bases left in between. CDR3 sequence reads: CASSESGGQRLYGYTF. The CDR3 DNA reads TGTGCCAGCAGTGAATCGGGAGGACAGCGCCTTTATGGCTACACCTTC.

The chain is built from TRBV5-1 and TRBJ1-5; D uncertain. The CDR3 extends over 15 amino acids. Trimming left V 0 bases short and J 7 bases short, with 14 bases between. Germline CDR1 and CDR2: SGHRS and YFSETQ. In nucleotides, the CDR3 is TGCGCCAGCAGCTTGGGGCCCGAGGTAGTGCAGCCCCAGCATTTT. It is translated as CASSLGPEVVQPQHF.

CDR3 sequence reads: CASTRPPGRKNSNQPQHF. The CDR3 coding sequence is TGTGCCAGCACTCGCCCTCCGGGCCGTAAGAATAGCAATCAGCCCCAGCATTTT. This chain connects TRBV28 to TRBJ1-5, with D unresolved. Germline V gene data show CDR1 as MDHEN and CDR2 as SYDVKM. The CDR3 totals 18 residues. V lost 7 bases and J 0 bases, leaving 22 bases between the germline ends.

The chain carries TRBV2 and TRBJ2-7; 8 nucleotides match TRBD1. The CDR3 consists of 11 residues. The J segment lost 11 bases and the V segment lost 5 bases, leaving 5 bases of the junction unmatched. Germline assignment: CDR1 SNHLY and CDR2 FYNNEI. The CDR3 DNA is TGTGCCAGCAGTCAGAAACAGGGGGAGTACTTC. It encodes CASSQKQGEYF.

The chain joins TRBV7-2 to TRBJ2-1; TRBD2 aligns across 7 bases. The CDR3 contains 16 residues. Germline CDR1 and CDR2: SGHTA and FQGNSA. The J segment lost 7 bases and the V segment lost 1 base, leaving 10 bases of the junction unmatched. The CDR3 DNA reads TGTGCCAGCAGCTTAGATCGGACGGTCGGGAGGAATGAGCAGTTCTTC. Amino acid sequence: CASSLDRTVGRNEQFF.

This clone was detected only a few times. The CDR3: CANRRDSPGTDTQYF. CDR3 DNA sequence: TGTGCCAACCGACGGGACAGCCCTGGGACAGATACGCAGTATTTT. The chain has TRBV6-1 and TRBJ2-3; 7 nucleotides match TRBD1. J lost 3 bases, V lost 10 bases, and 13 bases had no gene match. Germline CDR1 is MNHNS and CDR2 is SASEGT. CDR3 length: 15 amino acids.

This clone came up once. The genes are TRBV19 and TRBJ1-4; 10 bases map to TRBD1. Germline V lookup: CDR1 LNHDA, CDR2 SQIVND (reference sequence). Unmatched junction bases numbered 7, after V lost 10 bases and J lost 8 bases. There are 13 residues in the CDR3. CDR3 residues: CATRDRGREKLFF. In nucleotides, the CDR3 is TGTGCCACCCGGGACAGGGGCCGGGAAAAACTGTTTTTT.

The V and J genes are TRBV2 and TRBJ1-1; TRBD1 matches 8 bases. The junction had 11 bases not matched to a gene; V was cut back by 8 bases and J by 3 bases. The CDR3 has 15 amino acids. Germline-derived CDR1 and CDR2 are SNHLY and FYNNEI. The CDR3 bases are TGTGCCAGCCGGACAGGGAGGGCTCCGGACACTGAAGCTTTCTTT. Translated: CASRTGRAPDTEAFF.

A note on this clone: Other DNA sequences in this sample translate to the same CDR3. This chain uses TRBV5-4 with TRBJ1-2; no clear D gene. The V end lost 0 bases, the J end lost 0 bases, and 6 bases lay between the germline ends. The CDR3 contains 14 residues. Looked up from germline, CDR1 is SGHNT and CDR2 is YYREEE (reference sequence). This CDR3 is CASSLDRANYGYTF. The CDR3 coding sequence is TGTGCCAGCAGCTTGGATAGGGCTAACTATGGCTACACCTTC. Combining the CDR3 with reference TRBV5-4 and TRBJ1-2 gives the whole variable domain ETGVTQSPTHLIKTRGQQVTLRCSSQSGHNTVSWYQQALGQGPQFIFQYYREEENGRGNFPPRFSGLQFPNYSSELNVNALELDDSALYLCASSLDRANYGYTFGSGTRLTVV.

This chain links TRBV5-1 with TRBJ2-2; TRBD1 aligns across 9 bases. Germline CDR1 reads SGHRS; CDR2 reads YFSETQ. The CDR3 is 17 residues long. V lost 4 bases and J lost 7; bases outside the gene matches: 14. The CDR3: CASSLVPLQGANGELFF. The CDR3 nucleotides are TGCGCCAGCAGCCTTGTCCCCTTACAGGGGGCAAACGGGGAGCTGTTTTTT.

The chain recombines TRBV2 with TRBJ2-3; no clear D. Per germline, CDR1 SNHLY and CDR2 FYNNEI. The V and J ends lost 5 bases and 2 bases respectively, with 11 bases between them. This CDR3 region has 14 residues. CDR3 protein: CASSIRLSTDTQYF. The CDR3 bases are TGTGCCAGCAGTATCAGACTTTCCACAGATACGCAGTATTTT.

J is TRBJ1-2 and V is TRBV19; D remains unclear. Germline V gives CDR1 LNHDA, CDR2 SQIVND (reference sequence). The CDR3 loop spans 14 amino acids. Trimming took off 6 bases at V and 0 bases at J, with 11 bases between the two ends. The chain's CDR3 is CASSYGETNYGYTF. CDR3 DNA: TGTGCCAGTAGCTATGGCGAAACTAACTATGGCTACACCTTC.

The genes are TRBV5-6 and TRBJ1-1; D gene uncertain. V shed 4 bases and J shed 0 bases, with 4 bases lying between them. CDR3 length: 12 amino acids. Germline lookup yields CDR1 SGHDT and CDR2 YYEEEE. DNA of the CDR3: TGTGCCAGCAGCAACATGAACACTGAAGCTTTCTTT. Amino acid sequence: CASSNMNTEAFF.

As concerns this clone: The same CDR3 also results from other DNA sequences found in this sample. As DNA, the CDR3 is TGCGCCAGCAGCTTGGGAGCCAATGAGCAGTTCTTC. Protein product: CASSLGANEQFF. The chain combines TRBV5-1 with TRBJ2-1; D remains ambiguous. Germline V gives CDR1 SGHRS, CDR2 YFSETQ. The CDR3 spans 12 residues. With 0 bases removed from V and 6 bases from J, the gap between germline ends came to 4 bases. The complete variable domain, with remaining parts taken from reference TRBV5-1 and TRBJ2-1, reads KAGVTQTPRYLIKTRGQQVTLSCSPISGHRSVSWYQQTPGQGLQFLFEYFSETQRNKGNFPGRFSGRQFSNSRSEMNVSTLELGDSALYLCASSLGANEQFFGPGTRLTVL.

The chain is built from TRBV5-4 and TRBJ2-1, with TRBD2 matching 14 bases. The CDR3 has 15 residues. V gave up 5 bases and J gave up 7 bases; unmatched junction bases: 5. CDR1 is SGHNT and CDR2 is YYREEE in the germline V gene (reference sequence). The CDR3 loop is CASRSGLAGVNEQFF. In nucleotides, the CDR3 is TGTGCCAGCAGGTCGGGACTAGCGGGAGTAAATGAGCAGTTCTTC.

The chain joins TRBV28 to TRBJ2-6, with D tentatively TRBD1 (6 bases). V gave up 5 bases and J gave up 0 bases, with 14 bases separating them. The CDR3 contains 17 residues. In germline, CDR1 is MDHEN, CDR2 SYDVKM. The CDR3 nucleotides are TGTGCCAGCAGTCAGACAGGATTCCTCTCTGGGGCCAACGTCCTGACTTTC. This encodes CASSQTGFLSGANVLTF. Full variable domain (remainder filled in from reference TRBV28 and TRBJ2-6): DVKVTQSSRYLVKRTGEKVFLECVQDMDHENMFWYRQDPGLGLRLIYFSYDVKMKEKGDIPEGYSVSREKKERFSLILESASTNQTSMYLCASSQTGFLSGANVLTFGAGSRLTVL.

V usage is TRBV18 and J usage is TRBJ1-2, with no clear D. Germline V gene data show CDR1 as KGHSH and CDR2 as LQKENI. V dropped 6 bases and J dropped 7 bases, with 12 bases sitting between them. The CDR3 is 12 residues long. The CDR3 DNA reads TGTGCCAGCTCCCTCTCAACTGGTGGCTACACCTTC. Encoded protein: CASSLSTGGYTF.

For this clone: The junction departs from germline at one end; a sequencing error may be responsible. This sequence joins TRBV30 and TRBJ2-7, with D tentatively TRBD1 (6 bases). Germline-derived CDR1 and CDR2 are GTSNPN and SVGIG (reference sequence). The CDR3 covers 11 residues. CDR3 amino acids: CAGSRRGEQYF. The CDR3 DNA is TGTGCCGGGAGCCGCAGGGGCGAGCAGTACTTC.

V is TRBV30 and J is TRBJ1-2; D gene ambiguous. Deletions cut 4 bases from V and 0 bases from J, with 6 bases between. The CDR3 sequence is 12 residues long. Germline CDR1 reads GTSNPN; CDR2 reads SVGIG (reference sequence). CDR3 sequence reads: CAWTVTNYGYTF. The DNA of the CDR3 is TGTGCCTGGACGGTAACTAACTATGGCTACACCTTC.

This rearrangement joins TRBV18 to TRBJ2-5; no clear D gene. The closer fit of TRBJ2-7 to the DNA end suggests the J call may be wrong. CDR1 and CDR2 from the germline V gene are KGHSH and LQKENI. This CDR3 region has 13 residues. The CDR3 is CASSPFSSYEQYF. The DNA for the CDR3 is TGTGCCAGCTCACCCTTTAGCTCCTACGAGCAGTACTTC.

In regard to this clone: This sample includes further DNA sequences coding for the same CDR3. The genes are TRBV18 and TRBJ2-7, with D possibly TRBD2 on 5 matching bases. Trimming cost V 6 bases and J 0 bases, with 15 bases left between them. CDR3 length: 15 amino acids. The germline V gene encodes CDR1 KGHSH and CDR2 LQKENI. This CDR3 is CASSPGLQSSYEQYF. The CDR3 DNA reads TGTGCCAGCTCTCCCGGACTCCAGAGCTCCTACGAGCAGTACTTC.

This chain uses TRBV19 with TRBJ1-6; 7 bases map to TRBD1. This CDR3 has 14 amino acids. Looked up from germline, CDR1 is LNHDA and CDR2 is SQIVND (reference sequence). The junction had 7 bases not matched to a gene; V was cut back by 7 bases and J by 7 bases. The DNA of the CDR3 is TGTGCCAGTACCCGACAGGGTAACAATTCACCCCTCCACTTT. Its protein product is CASTRQGNNSPLHF.